This T cell receptor beta chain was sequenced in a study of T-cell reconstitution after alpha-beta-depleted transplantation in children. Preparation of the TCRbeta library involved a method that used unique molecular identifiers. TCRdb re-called the PCR reads through MiXCR, storing one row per CDR3 protein. The sample consists of 700,000 to 850,000 distinct CDR3 sequences, approximately 15% of them appearing once. This CDR3 has 15 residues. Trimming stripped 5 bases from V and 4 bases from J, with 15 bases between. Study results and caveats: T-cell counts and diversity were attributed mostly to newly produced T cells one year after transplant.

The table lists this clonotype with a few counts. Its antigen is not known. The sequencing here drew on PBMCs, mostly from graft donor cells, taken 360 days after TCRalphabeta/CD19-depleted stem cell transplant. This chain uses TRBV12-3 or TRBV12-4 with TRBJ2-1, with D perhaps TRBD2 (6 bases). The source is a male patient aged 5 to 17 who had a stem cell transplant for acute lymphoblastic leukemia, so the T cells may come from the graft donor. The CDR3 loop is CASSPFRRGYNEQFF. For the CDR3, the DNA is TGTGCCAGCAGTCCATTCCGGAGGGGTTACAATGAGCAGTTCTTC.